This TCR beta chain was recorded in a study of T cells after yellow fever vaccination. The CDR3 length is 13 residues. Germline V gene data show CDR1 as DFQATT and CDR2 as SNEGSKA (reference sequence). With 5 bases clipped from V and 5 bases from J, the junction kept 5 bases outside the gene matches. This clonotype came up a few times. Its antigen remains unknown. The study's findings and limits: It was a weaker secondary response, yet one that peaked faster, at day 5 versus 15.

MiXCR, run by TCRdb on the 5' RACE reads, gives a single entry per CDR3 protein. Here the sample spans about 350,000 distinct CDR3 sequences, roughly 4% being singletons. The TCR originated in a man aged 18 to 30 who received the YFV17D yellow fever vaccine. The source was PBMCs, collected 5 days after the yellow fever booster vaccination. The V call is TRBV20-1, the J call TRBJ2-5, with TRBD2 identical over 10 bases. The CDR3 region has the DNA TGCAGTGCTCGAATACTAGCGGGGGAGACCCAGTACTTC. Protein: CSARILAGETQYF.